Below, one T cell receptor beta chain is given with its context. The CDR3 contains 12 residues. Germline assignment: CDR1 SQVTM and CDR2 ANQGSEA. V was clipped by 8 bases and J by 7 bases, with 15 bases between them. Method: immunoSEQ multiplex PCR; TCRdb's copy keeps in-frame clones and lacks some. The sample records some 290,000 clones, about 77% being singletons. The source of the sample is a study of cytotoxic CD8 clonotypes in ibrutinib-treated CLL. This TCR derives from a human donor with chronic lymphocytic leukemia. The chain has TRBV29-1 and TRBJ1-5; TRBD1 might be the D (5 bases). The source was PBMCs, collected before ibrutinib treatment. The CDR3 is CSTIGANQPQHF. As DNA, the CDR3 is TGCAGCACCATCGGGGCGAACCAGCCCCAGCATTTT.